Sequencing of this T cell receptor beta chain was carried out in a study of vaccination effects on CD4 cells after COVID-19. Concerning this clone itself: No antigen is known for it.

Assay used: immunoSEQ multiplex PCR; TCRdb lists only in-frame clones, some missing. Here the sample spans about 73,000 clones, less than 75% being singletons. Following an approximately eleven-day culture, CD4+ T cells were purified. Two doses of BNT162b2 or mRNA-1273 vaccine were administered to participants. Trimming left V 1 base short and J 3 bases short, with 19 bases between. The CDR3 extends over 18 amino acids. Germline CDR1 reads MDHEN; CDR2 reads SYDVKM. The sample in question was CD4+ T cells from PBMCs cultured without peptide, obtained after COVID-19 vaccination. This chain joins TRBV28 and TRBJ1-5, with a tentative D call TRBD1 (5 bases). The origin of this receptor is a human donor who received a COVID-19 vaccine. CDR3 DNA sequence: TGTGCCAGCAGTTTATTCGGACCGAGGGGACGAGACAATCAGCCCCAGCATTTT. This gives the protein CASSLFGPRGRDNQPQHF.